These 26 T cell receptor beta chains came from one sample sequenced in a study of CD8 T cell repertoires and HIV-1 epitope variants (dated by TCRdb to about 2020). Their specific antigens are unknown. Libraries were made using the immunoSEQ multiplex PCR assay. The table was pulled from immuneACCESS by TCRdb, which kept in-frame rearrangements only. Such tables lose some clones; where checked, under half of the loss comes from unresolved V genes, and the rest has no known cause. This sample gives 5,000 to 7,500 clones in total; more than 60% of them show up just once. Just under 45% of the sample is held by the ten biggest clonotypes. Sequencing was performed on cultured CD8+ T cells derived from PBMCs. The receptor set was obtained from a male donor with HIV.

Here the CDR3 reads CASSEVGGTEAFF. The CDR3 DNA follows: TGTGCCAGCAGTGAAGTCGGGGGGACTGAAGCTTTCTTT. V gene TRBV6-1 combines with J gene TRBJ1-1; tentatively, D is TRBD1 (5 bases). This CDR3 region has 13 residues. Germline V gene data show CDR1 as MNHNS and CDR2 as SASEGT. V lost 1 base and J 5 bases, leaving 8 bases between the germline ends.

The chain combines TRBV7-9 with TRBJ1-2; 7 bases match TRBD1. The CDR3 is made up of 16 amino acids. V trimming: 1 base; J trimming: 4 bases; junction bases outside the gene matches: 9. The V gene's germline CDR1 is SEHNR and CDR2 FQNEAQ (reference sequence). CDR3 sequence (DNA): TGTGCCAGCAGCTTAGGAAGGGCGACAGGGCCCTATGGCTACACCTTC. This gives the protein CASSLGRATGPYGYTF.

CDR3 sequence: CASSYSINQPQHF. The CDR3 DNA reads TGTGCCAGCAGTTACTCAATAAATCAGCCCCAGCATTTT. This chain links TRBV6-5 with TRBJ1-5; D gene ambiguous. Germline CDR1 reads MNHEY; CDR2 reads SVGAGI. Trimming removed 0 bases from V and 4 bases from J, with 4 bases in between. The CDR3 totals 13 residues.

The rearrangement joins TRBV4-2 to TRBJ1-4, with 7 bases matching TRBD1. V lost 4 bases and J lost 0; bases outside the gene matches: 5. This CDR3 has 16 residues. Germline V gene sequence: CDR1 LGHNA, CDR2 YNFKEQ. The CDR3 nucleotides are TGTGCCAGCAGCCCAGAAACAGGGGCAACTAATGAAAAACTGTTTTTT. Translated: CASSPETGATNEKLFF.

The CDR3 DNA follows: TGTGCCAGCAGTCTCGGGACAGGGAATCAGCCCCAGCATTTT. Its translation: CASSLGTGNQPQHF. The V call is TRBV28, the J call TRBJ1-5; 9 nucleotides match TRBD1. The CDR3 spans 14 residues. Germline V gene data show CDR1 as MDHEN and CDR2 as SYDVKM. After removal of 5 bases from V and 4 bases from J, the junction contained 3 bases not matched to a gene.

This clone came up a few times. The J gene is TRBJ2-4, the V gene TRBV4-2, with 8 bases fitting TRBD2. The CDR3 length is 12 residues. Germline values: CDR1 LGHNA, CDR2 YNFKEQ. J was trimmed by 7 bases and V by 4 bases; bases with no gene match: 0. CDR3 in amino acids: CASSPGGNIQYF. CDR3 nucleotides: TGTGCCAGCAGCCCGGGGGGGAACATTCAGTACTTC.

The chain has TRBV28 and TRBJ2-7; 8 bases align to TRBD1. The J segment lost 2 bases and the V segment lost 6 bases, leaving 6 bases of the junction unmatched. Looked up from germline, CDR1 is MDHEN and CDR2 is SYDVKM. The CDR3 spans 14 residues. CDR3 protein: CASSLQGAAYEQYF. The CDR3 DNA reads TGTGCCAGCAGCCTTCAGGGGGCGGCCTACGAGCAGTACTTC.

The CDR3 region is CASSLTRDSSYEQYF. The CDR3 DNA reads as TGTGCCAGCAGCTTAACCCGGGACTCCTCCTACGAGCAGTACTTC. The genes are TRBV7-2 and TRBJ2-7, with TRBD2 as a possible D gene (6 bases). V lost 2 bases and J lost 0, with 11 bases in between. The CDR3 spans 15 residues. Germline CDR1 SGHTA, CDR2 FQGNSA.

This clone is medium-sized in the sample. The V and J genes are TRBV7-9 and TRBJ1-1, with 7 bases matching TRBD1. From germline, CDR1 is SEHNR and CDR2 FQNEAQ (reference sequence). After removal of 5 bases from V and 7 bases from J, the junction contained 10 bases not matched to a gene. The CDR3 length is 14 residues. CDR3 sequence: CASSLSGGSYEAFF. The CDR3 nucleotides read TGTGCCAGCAGCCTATCAGGGGGTAGCTATGAAGCTTTCTTT.

DNA for the CDR3: TGTGCCAGCGGGCGAGAATACGAGCAGTACTTC. Amino acid sequence: CASGREYEQYF. The V gene is TRBV27, the J gene TRBJ2-7; D remains ambiguous. This CDR3 has 11 amino acids. Germline loops: CDR1 MNHEY, CDR2 SMNVEV (reference sequence). V was pared by 8 bases and J by 4 bases, with 9 bases between.

V is TRBV9 and J is TRBJ2-5; TRBD2 agrees at 9 bases. The CDR3 runs 14 residues. V lost 2 bases and J lost 3; bases outside the gene matches: 2. Per germline, CDR1 SGDLS and CDR2 YYNGEE. The CDR3 nucleotides read TGTGCCAGCAGCGTCCCTAGCGGGGAAGAGACCCAGTACTTC. As protein: CASSVPSGEETQYF.

The sample holds a few counts of this clone. V is TRBV27 and J is TRBJ2-7, with D perhaps being TRBD1 or TRBD2 (5 bases each). The CDR3 totals 12 residues. Germline assignment: CDR1 MNHEY and CDR2 SMNVEV (reference sequence). Trimming left V 2 bases short and J 6 bases short, with 8 bases between. Written as DNA, the CDR3 is TGTGCCAGCAGTTTAGGGGGTAGCGAGCAGTACTTC. It translates to CASSLGGSEQYF.

The rearrangement joins TRBV7-9 to TRBJ1-3, with D perhaps TRBD1 (5 bases). From germline, CDR1 is SEHNR and CDR2 FQNEAQ (reference sequence). The CDR3 is 19 amino acids. Trimming took off 7 bases at V and 1 base at J, with 26 bases between the two ends. In DNA, the CDR3 is TGTGCCAGCAACTTTCCGGGGGGAACCGACCCTCGTTCTGGAAACACCATATATTTT. It is translated as CASNFPGGTDPRSGNTIYF.

This sequence joins TRBV5-6 and TRBJ1-4; D might be TRBD1 (6 bases). Per germline, CDR1 SGHDT and CDR2 YYEEEE. The CDR3 totals 15 residues. Trimming cost V 1 base and J 6 bases, with 13 bases left between them. CDR3 in amino acids: CASSLWGGGYEKLFF. CDR3 in DNA: TGTGCCAGCAGCTTGTGGGGGGGCGGATATGAAAAACTGTTTTTT.

This chain uses TRBV5-1 with TRBJ2-1; D possibly corresponds to TRBD2 (7 bases). Germline CDR1 and CDR2: SGHRS and YFSETQ. The CDR3 covers 14 residues. The ends were cut back, 5 bases at V and 5 bases at J, with 14 bases in the middle. This CDR3 is CASRTTGTNNEQFF. In DNA, the CDR3 is TGCGCCAGCAGGACCACAGGGACTAACAATGAGCAGTTCTTC. Full variable domain (outside the CDR3, taken from reference TRBV5-1 and TRBJ2-1): KAGVTQTPRYLIKTRGQQVTLSCSPISGHRSVSWYQQTPGQGLQFLFEYFSETQRNKGNFPGRFSGRQFSNSRSEMNVSTLELGDSALYLCASRTTGTNNEQFFGPGTRLTVL.

The chain has TRBV5-4 and TRBJ1-4; the match to TRBD1 covers 10 bases. This CDR3 comprises 15 residues. CDR1 and CDR2 from the germline V gene are SGHNT and YYREEE (reference sequence). V lost 3 bases to trimming and J lost 7 bases; unmatched junction nucleotides: 6. CDR3: CASSSTGGAGEKLFF. The CDR3 nucleotides are TGTGCCAGCAGCTCGACAGGGGGCGCAGGTGAAAAACTGTTTTTT.

This clone was seen a single time. The chain has TRBV4-1 and TRBJ2-6, with TRBD1 matching 10 bases. CDR3 length equals 19 residues. J gave up 1 base and V 0 bases, and 6 bases lay outside the gene matches. Germline V gene lookup returns CDR1 MGHRA and CDR2 YSYEKL. In DNA form, the CDR3 reads TGCGCCAGCAGCCAAGACCCCGGACAGGGGGTGTCTGGGGCCAACGTCCTGACTTTC. It translates to CASSQDPGQGVSGANVLTF.

The chain combines TRBV7-2 with TRBJ2-7; 11 positions agree with TRBD1. The germline V gene has CDR1 SGHTA and CDR2 FQGNSA. Trimming at V came to 5 bases and at J to 5 bases, leaving 11 bases not matched to a gene. The CDR3 runs 16 residues. The CDR3 here is CASSHRIGTGGHEQYF. The CDR3 coding sequence is TGTGCCAGCAGCCACCGGATAGGGACAGGGGGGCACGAGCAGTACTTC. Full variable domain (rest looked up from reference TRBV7-2 and TRBJ2-7): GAGVSQSPSNKVTEKGKDVELRCDPISGHTALYWYRQSLGQGLEFLIYFQGNSAPDKSGLPSDRFSAERTGGSVSTLTIQRTQQEDSAVYLCASSHRIGTGGHEQYFGPGTRLTVT.

V gene TRBV5-1 combines with J gene TRBJ2-7, with TRBD1 matching 9 bases. Germline-derived CDR1 and CDR2 are SGHRS and YFSETQ. The CDR3 has 13 residues. With V trimmed by 4 bases and J by 8 bases, 7 bases remained unmatched. The CDR3 protein is CASSPGTGQKQYF. The CDR3, as DNA: TGCGCCAGCAGCCCTGGGACAGGGCAAAAGCAGTACTTC.

The chain recombines TRBV6-5 with TRBJ2-7, with 8 bases that match TRBD1. Germline CDR1 MNHEY, CDR2 SVGAGI. The CDR3 contains 13 residues. Trimming took 4 bases from V and 4 from J; bases not matched to a gene: 3. The CDR3 loop is CASSWTGRYEQYF. Here the CDR3 DNA reads TGTGCCAGCAGTTGGACAGGGCGGTACGAGCAGTACTTC.

V and J are TRBV27 and TRBJ2-7, with unresolved D. The CDR3 spans 13 residues. Trimming shortened V by 6 bases and J by 0 bases, and 9 bases separated the two germline ends. CDR1 is MNHEY and CDR2 is SMNVEV in the germline V gene (reference sequence). The CDR3: CASRNWDSYEQYF. The CDR3 bases are TGTGCCAGCAGGAACTGGGACTCCTACGAGCAGTACTTC.

The V gene is TRBV6-6, the J gene TRBJ2-7; the D gene is possibly TRBD2 (6 bases). V lost 2 bases, J lost 2 bases, and 16 bases lay in between. Germline V gene sequence: CDR1 MNHNY, CDR2 SVGAGI (reference sequence). This CDR3 spans 16 amino acids. Here the CDR3 DNA reads TGTGCCAGCAGTTACCTTCGCGGGGTACATGCCTACGAGCAGTACTTC. Amino acid sequence: CASSYLRGVHAYEQYF.

The V call is TRBV27, the J call TRBJ2-6, with D uncertain. V was trimmed by 10 bases and J by 0 bases, leaving 22 bases between them. CDR1 and CDR2 (germline): MNHEY, SMNVEV (reference sequence). This CDR3 has 18 residues. CDR3 in amino acids: CATQSTTTANSGANVLTF. The CDR3 DNA reads as TGTGCCACCCAATCCACAACTACTGCGAACTCTGGGGCCAACGTCCTGACTTTC.

The gene calls are TRBV18 and TRBJ2-7; no clear D gene. Trimming stripped 6 bases from V and 0 bases from J, with 15 bases between. Germline V gene lookup returns CDR1 KGHSH and CDR2 LQKENI. CDR3 length equals 15 residues. CDR3 nucleotides: TGTGCCAGCTCCCCGGCTAAGGCGCACTCCTACGAGCAGTACTTC. Translation: CASSPAKAHSYEQYF.

The rearrangement uses TRBV9 and TRBJ2-3, with D possibly TRBD2 on 5 matching bases. V was shortened by 4 bases and J by 6 bases, with 15 bases between the two germline ends. The germline V gene has CDR1 SGDLS and CDR2 YYNGEE. The CDR3 is made up of 14 amino acids. The CDR3 DNA sequence: TGTGCCAGCAGCCTCCCGACTATTTCGGATACGCAGTATTTT. Its protein product is CASSLPTISDTQYF. Full variable domain (missing parts from reference TRBV9 and TRBJ2-3): DSGVTQTPKHLITATGQRVTLRCSPRSGDLSVYWYQQSLDQGLQFLIQYYNGEERAKGNILERFSAQQFPDLHSELNLSSLELGDSALYFCASSLPTISDTQYFGPGTRLTVL.

The count of this clone is one. J is TRBJ2-1 and V is TRBV7-9; possibly TRBD2 for D (6 bases). Germline V CDR1 and CDR2: SEHNR, FQNEAQ (reference sequence). The CDR3 consists of 15 residues. The germline V and J ends were trimmed by 4 bases and 8 bases, with 18 bases remaining between them. In DNA, the CDR3 is TGTGCCAGCAGCTGGGCCGGAGGGCTAGCAGATGAGCAGTTCTTC. Its protein product is CASSWAGGLADEQFF.